The next 18 T cell receptor beta chains were all read from a single sample in a study of a mutant IDH1 vaccine in newly diagnosed glioma. Sample time point: baseline, week 1 (first vaccination visit). Documented treatment: pre-vaccination baseline after standard-of-care therapy. Generated by immunoSEQ multiplex PCR, the TCRdb table keeps only in-frame clones and is missing some. There are about 50,000 clones in the sample; 86% occur only once, and less than 3% lies in the top ten. The sample here was PBMCs, taken from a glioma patient treated with radiotherapy, temozolomide or both. These receptors were taken from a man aged 35-49 years with glioma.

The chain has TRBV27 and TRBJ2-3; 8 nucleotides line up with TRBD1. Germline V gene lookup returns CDR1 MNHEY and CDR2 SMNVEV (reference sequence). Trimming at V came to 5 bases and at J to 1 base, leaving 14 bases not matched to a gene. This CDR3 is 18 amino acids long. CDR3 sequence reads: CASSRRGPGQARTDTQYF. For the CDR3, the DNA is TGTGCCAGCAGTAGACGGGGGCCGGGACAGGCGCGCACAGATACGCAGTATTTT.

This chain links TRBV18 with TRBJ2-1; 14 bases align to TRBD2. Germline trimming cut 4 bases from V and 10 bases from J; bases unmatched to any gene: 21. The germline gives CDR1 KGHSH, CDR2 LQKENI. The CDR3 is 20 amino acids. The CDR3 DNA is TGTGCCAGCTCACTAAACCGTCCCGTAGGACTAGCGGGAGGTCTCAACGAGCAGTTCTTC. Translated: CASSLNRPVGLAGGLNEQFF.

The chain recombines TRBV14 with TRBJ2-2, with 12 positions matching TRBD2. The germline CDR1 and CDR2 sequences are SGHDN and FVKESK. The CDR3 runs to 16 residues. The V gene end was trimmed by 5 bases and the J gene end by 6 bases; junction bases not matched to a gene: 7. DNA for the CDR3: TGTGCCAGCAGCGAAGGACTAGCGGGATCGGCCGGGGAGCTGTTTTTT. Its translation: CASSEGLAGSAGELFF.

This rearrangement joins TRBV15 to TRBJ1-2; D might be TRBD1 (5 bases). Germline lookup yields CDR1 LNHNV and CDR2 YYDKDF (reference sequence). Trimming shortened V by 0 bases and J by 2 bases, and 19 bases separated the two germline ends. The CDR3 length is 18 residues. CDR3 bases: TGTGCCACCAGCAGAGATACCCGACCGGACACCTTAAACTATGGCTACACCTTC. Residues: CATSRDTRPDTLNYGYTF.

The rearrangement uses TRBV27 and TRBJ2-7; 11 bases are a match to TRBD2. Germline V gene sequence: CDR1 MNHEY, CDR2 SMNVEV (reference sequence). The CDR3 totals 17 residues. V trimming: 6 bases; J trimming: 0 bases; junction bases outside the gene matches: 10. CDR3 nucleotides: TGTGCCAGCAGACGAACAGGGACTAGCGGTATCTCCTACGAGCAGTACTTC. Translating it yields CASRRTGTSGISYEQYF.

In this sample, this clone turned up a few times. The chain links TRBV7-3 to TRBJ2-1, with D unclear. In germline, CDR1 is SGHTA, CDR2 FQGTGA. The CDR3 consists of 11 residues. V lost 6 bases and J 11 bases, leaving 11 bases between the germline ends. The CDR3 sequence: CASSSGPQQFF. In nucleotides, the CDR3 is TGTGCCAGCAGTTCTGGTCCGCAGCAGTTCTTC.

The chain couples TRBV7-2 to TRBJ2-4; D is possibly TRBD2 (6 bases). V gave up 7 bases and J gave up 8 bases, with 15 bases separating them. Germline assignment: CDR1 SGHTA and CDR2 FQGNSA. CDR3 size: 13 residues. DNA of the CDR3: TGTGCCAGCACTTCCATGGGGGGTTACATTCAGTACTTC. Translated: CASTSMGGYIQYF.

This chain connects TRBV4-1 to TRBJ1-2; D not certain. V was cut by 0 bases and J by 0 bases, with 20 bases left in between. This CDR3 has 19 amino acids. Germline assignment: CDR1 MGHRA and CDR2 YSYEKL. DNA of the CDR3: TGCGCCAGCAGCCAAGATCTATTAACAGTGAGTCTTACTAACTATGGCTACACCTTC. Encoded protein: CASSQDLLTVSLTNYGYTF.

V and J are TRBV10-1 and TRBJ1-2; D is uncertain. Germline CDR1 reads WNHNN; CDR2 reads SYGVQD (reference sequence). Trimming took off 9 bases at V and 3 bases at J, with 11 bases between the two ends. This CDR3 is built from 12 residues. The CDR3 nucleotides are TGCGCCAGGAAGGGCCCCTACTATGGCTACACCTTC. Its protein is CARKGPYYGYTF.

The chain combines TRBV5-1 with TRBJ2-7, with D perhaps matching TRBD1 (6 bases). Trimming removed 0 bases at V and 1 base at J, with 11 bases between. The CDR3 runs to 15 residues. The germline V gene has CDR1 SGHRS and CDR2 YFSETQ. CDR3 protein: CASSLAQGLSYEQYF. The CDR3 DNA is TGCGCCAGCAGCTTGGCACAGGGCCTTTCCTACGAGCAGTACTTC.

The chain recombines TRBV7-8 with TRBJ2-1; D not resolved. The CDR3 contains 12 residues. Looked up from germline, CDR1 is SGHVS and CDR2 is FQNEAQ. Trimming cost V 8 bases and J 10 bases, with 15 bases left between them. The CDR3 DNA reads TGTGCCAGCGCTATTGTGGGTTTAGAGCAGTTCTTC. Residues: CASAIVGLEQFF.

The V gene is TRBV6-5, the J gene TRBJ2-5, with D possibly matching TRBD2 (6 bases). Trimming removed 0 bases from V and 2 bases from J, with 10 bases in between. The CDR3 has 15 amino acids. CDR1 is MNHEY, CDR2 SVGAGI, per germline. CDR3 sequence: CASSYSGTLQETQYF. As DNA, the CDR3 is TGTGCCAGCAGTTACTCCGGGACTCTTCAAGAGACCCAGTACTTC.

The rearrangement links TRBV6-5 to TRBJ2-1; no clear D. From germline, CDR1 is MNHEY and CDR2 SVGAGI. V was pared by 5 bases and J by 11 bases, with 10 bases between. The CDR3 length is 11 residues. In DNA form, the CDR3 reads TGTGCCAGCAGTAATGGACCAAAGCAGTTCTTC. This gives the protein CASSNGPKQFF.

V and J are TRBV19 and TRBJ2-1; 7 bases align to TRBD2. Trimming cost V 3 bases and J 2 bases; bases outside gene matches: 4. Germline assignment: CDR1 LNHDA and CDR2 SQIVND (reference sequence). CDR3 length: 15 residues. The CDR3 DNA is TGTGCCAGTAGTATTGTGGCGGGGGCCTACAATGAGCAGTTCTTC. It yields the protein CASSIVAGAYNEQFF.

The CDR3 DNA sequence: TGCGCCAGCAGCCCATCCCGCTATGGCTACACCTTC. It encodes CASSPSRYGYTF. The rearrangement joins TRBV5-1 to TRBJ1-2; D gene uncertain. V was trimmed by 4 bases and J by 4 bases, leaving 8 bases between them. The CDR3 has 12 amino acids. Germline V gives CDR1 SGHRS, CDR2 YFSETQ.

V and J are TRBV27 and TRBJ2-2; D remains ambiguous. Per germline, CDR1 MNHEY and CDR2 SMNVEV (reference sequence). Trimming removed 1 base from V and 1 base from J, with 10 bases in between. The CDR3 is 16 residues long. CDR3 amino acids: CASSLFRAGNTGELFF. As DNA, the CDR3 is TGTGCCAGCAGTTTATTCCGGGCAGGGAACACCGGGGAGCTGTTTTTT.

The chain couples TRBV7-3 to TRBJ2-6; unclear D gene. The CDR3 spans 16 residues. The germline gives CDR1 SGHTA, CDR2 FQGTGA. Trimming removed 0 bases at V and 2 bases at J, with 8 bases between. In nucleotides, the CDR3 is TGTGCCAGCAGCTTAACGTCCGGCGCTGGGGCCAACGTCCTGACTTTC. This sequence encodes CASSLTSGAGANVLTF.

As DNA, the CDR3 is TGTGCCAGCAGCCACCCCGGACCCGAGACCCAGTACTTC. It translates to CASSHPGPETQYF. The chain links TRBV14 to TRBJ2-5; D call uncertain. Germline lookup yields CDR1 SGHDN and CDR2 FVKESK. The CDR3 is made up of 13 amino acids. The ends were cut back, 3 bases at V and 5 bases at J, with 10 bases in the middle.